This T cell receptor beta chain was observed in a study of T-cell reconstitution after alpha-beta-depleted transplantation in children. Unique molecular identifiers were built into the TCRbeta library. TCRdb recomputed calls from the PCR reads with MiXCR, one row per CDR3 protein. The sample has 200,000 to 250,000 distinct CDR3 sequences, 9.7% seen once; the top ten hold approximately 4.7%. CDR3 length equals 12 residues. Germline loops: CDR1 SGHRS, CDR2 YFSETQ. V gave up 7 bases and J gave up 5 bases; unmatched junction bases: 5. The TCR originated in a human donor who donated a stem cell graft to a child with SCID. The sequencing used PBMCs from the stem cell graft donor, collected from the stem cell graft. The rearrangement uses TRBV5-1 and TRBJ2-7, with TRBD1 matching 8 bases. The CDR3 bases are TGCGCCAGCGGACAGGGTCGGCACGAGCAGTACTTC. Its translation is CASGQGRHEQYF.